The rows below give T cell receptor beta chains drawn from one sample of a study of CD8 T cells in ankylosing spondylitis. One entry per CDR3 protein, called by TCRdb with MiXCR from the 5' RACE reads. The sample includes under 130,000 distinct CDR3 sequences, 24% of them seen just once. The specimen sequenced was synovial fluid, either unsorted or a sorted T cell fraction (not recorded which). The receptors were sampled from a male donor with ankylosing spondylitis. Each CDR3 is given with its conserved first and last residue. Fields, in order: D gene, clone size, J gene, V gene, CDR3 protein, CDR3 DNA. D genes are given only for firm matches. Only some rows state a clone size, as once, few, many or a class for expanded clones.

d_gene: TRBD1
abundance: few
j_gene: TRBJ1-1
v_gene: TRBV7-6
CDR3aa: CASSAYRGNTEAFF
CDR3nt: TGTGCCAGCAGCGCATACAGGGGAAACACTGAAGCTTTCTTT

d_gene: TRBD2
abundance: few
j_gene: TRBJ2-3
v_gene: TRBV20-1
CDR3aa: CSAISSAGSTDTQYF
CDR3nt: TGCAGTGCTATATCCTCAGCGGGAAGCACAGATACGCAGTATTTT

d_gene: NA
abundance: once
j_gene: TRBJ2-1
v_gene: TRBV20-1
CDR3aa: CSARGRRALDNEQFF
CDR3nt: TGCAGTGCTAGGGGCCGAAGGGCGCTAGACAATGAGCAGTTCTTC

d_gene: TRBD1
abundance: NA
j_gene: TRBJ2-5
v_gene: TRBV11-2
CDR3aa: CASSLGRDRASIATQYF
CDR3nt: TGTGCCAGCAGCTTAGGGAGGGACAGGGCGTCGATTGCGACCCAGTACTTC

d_gene: TRBD2
abundance: NA
j_gene: TRBJ2-1
v_gene: TRBV20-1
CDR3aa: CSVPGGDGLGITSYNEQFF
CDR3nt: TGCAGTGTCCCGGGTGGGGATGGACTAGGAATCACCTCCTACAATGAGCAGTTCTTC

d_gene: TRBD2
abundance: NA
j_gene: TRBJ2-5
v_gene: TRBV5-1
CDR3aa: CASSMGLAGFQETQYF
CDR3nt: TGCGCCAGCAGCATGGGACTAGCGGGATTCCAAGAGACCCAGTACTTC

d_gene: NA
abundance: NA
j_gene: TRBJ1-2
v_gene: TRBV18
CDR3aa: CASSPLGEGYGYTF
CDR3nt: TGTGCCAGCTCACCGTTGGGGGAAGGATATGGCTACACCTTC

d_gene: TRBD2
abundance: NA
j_gene: TRBJ2-5
v_gene: TRBV9
CDR3aa: CASSVAGGYQETQYF
CDR3nt: TGTGCCAGCAGCGTAGCGGGAGGCTACCAAGAGACCCAGTACTTC

d_gene: TRBD2
abundance: many
j_gene: TRBJ2-5
v_gene: TRBV20-1
CDR3aa: CSAPTSGSPFQYF
CDR3nt: TGCAGTGCCCCGACTAGCGGGAGTCCTTTCCAGTACTTC

d_gene: TRBD2
abundance: NA
j_gene: TRBJ2-7
v_gene: TRBV28
CDR3aa: CASYSGGLHEQYF
CDR3nt: TGTGCCAGCTATAGCGGGGGCCTACACGAGCAGTACTTC

d_gene: NA
abundance: NA
j_gene: TRBJ2-5
v_gene: TRBV20-1
CDR3aa: CSARDPYIETQYF
CDR3nt: TGCAGTGCTAGAGATCCGTATATAGAGACCCAGTACTTC

d_gene: TRBD1
abundance: few
j_gene: TRBJ1-1
v_gene: TRBV10-3
CDR3aa: CATTGGAGAFF
CDR3nt: TGTGCCACTACAGGGGGCGCGGGGGCTTTCTTT

d_gene: TRBD2
abundance: NA
j_gene: TRBJ2-2
v_gene: TRBV12-3/TRBV12-4
CDR3aa: CASTPGLAGTGELFF
CDR3nt: TGTGCCAGCACCCCGGGACTAGCGGGCACCGGGGAGCTGTTTTTT

d_gene: TRBD1
abundance: NA
j_gene: TRBJ2-3
v_gene: TRBV24-1
CDR3aa: CATSDPGQGADTQYF
CDR3nt: TGTGCCACCAGTGACCCTGGACAGGGGGCGGATACGCAGTATTTT

d_gene: NA
abundance: NA
j_gene: TRBJ2-1
v_gene: TRBV11-3
CDR3aa: CASSLGLGDDEQFF
CDR3nt: TGTGCCAGCAGCTTAGGACTAGGGGACGATGAGCAGTTCTTC

d_gene: NA
abundance: NA
j_gene: TRBJ1-2
v_gene: TRBV18
CDR3aa: CASSLRTENYGYTF
CDR3nt: TGTGCCAGCTCACTACGGACAGAGAACTATGGCTACACCTTC

d_gene: NA
abundance: NA
j_gene: TRBJ1-2
v_gene: TRBV29-1
CDR3aa: CSVEGQGSGYTF
CDR3nt: TGCAGCGTTGAAGGGCAGGGAAGTGGCTACACCTTC

d_gene: NA
abundance: NA
j_gene: TRBJ2-3
v_gene: TRBV7-2
CDR3aa: CASSPVKGDTQYF
CDR3nt: TGTGCCAGCAGCCCGGTAAAGGGCGATACGCAGTATTTT

d_gene: NA
abundance: NA
j_gene: TRBJ2-1
v_gene: TRBV5-1
CDR3aa: CASSVWEAYNEQFF
CDR3nt: TGCGCCAGCAGCGTGTGGGAGGCCTACAATGAGCAGTTCTTC

d_gene: NA
abundance: NA
j_gene: TRBJ2-7
v_gene: TRBV29-1
CDR3aa: CSVLGGKDYKYSYEQYF
CDR3nt: TGCAGCGTCCTAGGGGGGAAGGACTACAAATACTCCTACGAGCAGTACTTC

d_gene: NA
abundance: few
j_gene: TRBJ2-1
v_gene: TRBV25-1
CDR3aa: CASSGFRLSSYNEQFF
CDR3nt: TGTGCCAGCAGTGGCTTCCGATTGAGCTCCTACAATGAGCAGTTCTTC

d_gene: NA
abundance: few
j_gene: TRBJ2-1
v_gene: TRBV5-4
CDR3aa: CASSPGASVYNEQFF
CDR3nt: TGTGCCAGCAGCCCGGGGGCTAGCGTTTACAATGAGCAGTTCTTC

d_gene: TRBD1
abundance: few
j_gene: TRBJ1-4
v_gene: TRBV7-2
CDR3aa: CASSPWRGQGNEKLFF
CDR3nt: TGTGCCAGCAGCCCGTGGAGGGGGCAGGGTAATGAAAAACTGTTTTTT

d_gene: NA
abundance: many
j_gene: TRBJ1-5
v_gene: TRBV12-3/TRBV12-4
CDR3aa: CASSLKDLQPQHF
CDR3nt: TGTGCCAGCAGTTTAAAGGATCTCCAGCCCCAGCATTTT

d_gene: NA
abundance: many
j_gene: TRBJ2-3
v_gene: TRBV7-2
CDR3aa: CASSLEGSVTDTQYF
CDR3nt: TGTGCCAGCAGCTTAGAAGGTAGCGTCACAGATACGCAGTATTTT

d_gene: TRBD1
abundance: NA
j_gene: TRBJ2-1
v_gene: TRBV20-1
CDR3aa: CSADYRDRGSNEQFF
CDR3nt: TGCAGTGCTGACTACCGGGACAGGGGGTCAAATGAGCAGTTCTTC

d_gene: NA
abundance: many
j_gene: TRBJ1-5
v_gene: TRBV20-1
CDR3aa: CSVPTGGPSNQPQHF
CDR3nt: TGCAGTGTTCCTACTGGGGGACCCAGCAATCAGCCCCAGCATTTT

d_gene: TRBD2
abundance: NA
j_gene: TRBJ2-1
v_gene: TRBV4-2
CDR3aa: CASSQVLAEYNEQFF
CDR3nt: TGTGCCAGCAGCCAAGTACTAGCGGAGTACAATGAGCAGTTCTTC

d_gene: TRBD1
abundance: NA
j_gene: TRBJ2-6
v_gene: TRBV11-2
CDR3aa: CASNADRGLFSGANVLTF
CDR3nt: TGTGCCAGCAACGCGGACAGGGGGCTTTTCTCTGGGGCCAACGTCCTGACTTTC

d_gene: NA
abundance: few
j_gene: TRBJ2-4
v_gene: TRBV29-1
CDR3aa: CSVEARLAKNIQYF
CDR3nt: TGCAGCGTTGAGGCACGTTTAGCCAAAAACATTCAGTACTTC

d_gene: TRBD2
abundance: NA
j_gene: TRBJ2-6
v_gene: TRBV5-5
CDR3aa: CASSGTGTSGTGANVLTF
CDR3nt: TGTGCCAGCAGCGGGACAGGGACTAGCGGGACTGGGGCCAACGTCCTGACTTTC

d_gene: NA
abundance: NA
j_gene: TRBJ1-1
v_gene: TRBV4-2
CDR3aa: CASSQDLSRGAFF
CDR3nt: TGTGCCAGCAGCCAAGATTTGAGCAGGGGCGCTTTCTTT

d_gene: NA
abundance: NA
j_gene: TRBJ2-7
v_gene: TRBV7-2
CDR3aa: CASSPTTYEQYF
CDR3nt: TGTGCCAGCAGCCCGACTACGTACGAGCAGTACTTC